This TCR beta chain was found in a study of CD8 T cells in Susac syndrome. Study-level results: It was acknowledged in the study that the number of individuals who were included in its TCR sequencing and HLA analysis was relatively small.

Germline V gene sequence: CDR1 SGHTA, CDR2 FQGNSA. Trimming removed 5 bases from V and 5 bases from J, with 16 bases in between. The CDR3 runs 15 residues. Concerning this clonotype itself: The antigen remains unidentified.

Purification of the CD8+ and CD4+ T cells relied on negative isolation, and TEMRA cells underwent FACS enrichment. Reverse transcription used about 0.45 to 1 ug RNA and random hexamers. Amplification of TCR beta CDR3 by immunoSEQ multiplex PCR spanned 54 Vbeta and 13 Jbeta. TCRdb recomputed calls from the immunoSEQ multiplex PCR reads with MiXCR, one row per CDR3 protein. The sample has about 120,000 distinct CDR3 sequences, around 95% seen once; the top ten hold roughly 0.098%. The sequenced sample consisted of CD4+ T cells from PBMCs. The TCR comes from a human donor in good health. The gene calls are TRBV7-2 and TRBJ2-1; a weak D match, TRBD2 (5 bases). The CDR3 protein is CASSRQIGLDNEQFF. The DNA of the CDR3 is TGTGCCAGCAGCCGTCAGATAGGACTTGACAATGAGCAGTTCTTC.